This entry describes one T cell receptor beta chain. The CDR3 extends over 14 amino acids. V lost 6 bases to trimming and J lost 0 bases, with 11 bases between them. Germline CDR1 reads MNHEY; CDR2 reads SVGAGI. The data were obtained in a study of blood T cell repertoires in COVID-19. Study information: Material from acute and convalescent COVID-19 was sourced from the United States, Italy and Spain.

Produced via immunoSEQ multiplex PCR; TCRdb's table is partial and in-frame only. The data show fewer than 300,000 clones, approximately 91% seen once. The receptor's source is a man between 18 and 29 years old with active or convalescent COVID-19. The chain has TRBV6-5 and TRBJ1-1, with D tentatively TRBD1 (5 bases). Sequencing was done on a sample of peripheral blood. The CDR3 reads CASRVTEMNTEAFF. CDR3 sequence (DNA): TGTGCCAGCAGGGTGACAGAGATGAACACTGAAGCTTTCTTT.